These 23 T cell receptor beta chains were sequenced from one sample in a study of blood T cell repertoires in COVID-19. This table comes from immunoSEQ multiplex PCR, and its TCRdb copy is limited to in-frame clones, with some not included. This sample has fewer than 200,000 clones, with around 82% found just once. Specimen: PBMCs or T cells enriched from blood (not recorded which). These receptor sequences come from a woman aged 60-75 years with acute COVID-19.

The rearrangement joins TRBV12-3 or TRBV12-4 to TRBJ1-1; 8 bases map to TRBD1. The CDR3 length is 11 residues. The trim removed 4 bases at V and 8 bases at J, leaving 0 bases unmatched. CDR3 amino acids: CASSWDREAFF. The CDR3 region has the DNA TGTGCCAGCAGTTGGGACAGGGAAGCTTTCTTT.

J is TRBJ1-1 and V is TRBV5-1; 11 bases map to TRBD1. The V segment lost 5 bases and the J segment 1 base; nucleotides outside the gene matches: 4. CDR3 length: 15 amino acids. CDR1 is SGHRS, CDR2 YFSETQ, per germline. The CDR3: CASRGQGAQNTEAFF. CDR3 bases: TGCGCCAGCAGAGGACAGGGGGCTCAGAACACTGAAGCTTTCTTT.

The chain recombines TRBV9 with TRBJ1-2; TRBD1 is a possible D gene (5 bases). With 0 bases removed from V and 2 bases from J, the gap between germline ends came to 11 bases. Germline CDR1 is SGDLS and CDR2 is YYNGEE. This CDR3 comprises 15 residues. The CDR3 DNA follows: TGTGCCAGCAGCGTAGATGGGACTGCAAACTATGGCTACACCTTC. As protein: CASSVDGTANYGYTF.

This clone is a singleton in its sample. The CDR3 loop reads CASSSNQVNEQFF. CDR3 nucleotide sequence: TGTGCCAGCAGCTCTAACCAGGTAAATGAGCAGTTCTTC. The chain uses TRBV28 and TRBJ2-1; D gene uncertain. CDR3 size: 13 residues. Per the germline V gene, CDR1 is MDHEN and CDR2 is SYDVKM. V dropped 6 bases and J dropped 7 bases, with 13 bases sitting between them.

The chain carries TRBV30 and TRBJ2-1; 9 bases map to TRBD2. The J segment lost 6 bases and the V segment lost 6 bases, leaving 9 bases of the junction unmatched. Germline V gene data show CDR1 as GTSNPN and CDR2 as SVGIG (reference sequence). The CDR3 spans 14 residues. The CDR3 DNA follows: TGTGCCTGCAGCCCCGGGACTAGCACCAATGAGCAGTTCTTC. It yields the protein CACSPGTSTNEQFF.

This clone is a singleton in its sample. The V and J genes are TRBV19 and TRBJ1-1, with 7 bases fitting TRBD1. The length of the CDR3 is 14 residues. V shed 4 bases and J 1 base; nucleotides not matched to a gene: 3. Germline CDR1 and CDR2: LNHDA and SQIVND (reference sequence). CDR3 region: CASSTPGGNTEAFF. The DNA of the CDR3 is TGTGCCAGTAGTACCCCAGGGGGGAACACTGAAGCTTTCTTT. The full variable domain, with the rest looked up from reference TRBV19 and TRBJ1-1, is DGGITQSPKYLFRKEGQNVTLSCEQNLNHDAMYWYRQDPGQGLRLIYYSQIVNDFQKGDIAEGYSVSREKKESFPLTVTSAQKNPTAFYLCASSTPGGNTEAFFGQGTRLTVV.

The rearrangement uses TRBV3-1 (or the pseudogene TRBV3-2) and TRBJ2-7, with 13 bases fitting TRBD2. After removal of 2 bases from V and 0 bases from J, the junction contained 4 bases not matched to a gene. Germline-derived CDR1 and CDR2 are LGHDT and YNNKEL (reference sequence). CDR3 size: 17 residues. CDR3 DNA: TGTGCCAGCAGCCAATCGACTAGCGGGGGGAGCTCCTACGAGCAGTACGTC. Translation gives CASSQSTSGGSSYEQYV.

The CDR3, as DNA: TGTGCCAGCAGCTCTACCCTCAACACCGGGGAGCTGTTTTTT. It specifies CASSSTLNTGELFF. The chain joins TRBV9 to TRBJ2-2; D is unresolved. CDR1 is SGDLS, CDR2 YYNGEE, per germline. Between the trimmed V and J ends, which lost 4 bases and 2 bases, there was a span of 9 bases. The CDR3 has 14 amino acids.

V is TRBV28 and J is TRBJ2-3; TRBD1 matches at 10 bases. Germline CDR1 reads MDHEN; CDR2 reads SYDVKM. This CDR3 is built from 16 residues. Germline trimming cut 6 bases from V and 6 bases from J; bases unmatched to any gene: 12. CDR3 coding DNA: TGTGCCAGCAGATCCAACCCCGGGACAGGGGCGGATACGCAGTATTTT. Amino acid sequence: CASRSNPGTGADTQYF.

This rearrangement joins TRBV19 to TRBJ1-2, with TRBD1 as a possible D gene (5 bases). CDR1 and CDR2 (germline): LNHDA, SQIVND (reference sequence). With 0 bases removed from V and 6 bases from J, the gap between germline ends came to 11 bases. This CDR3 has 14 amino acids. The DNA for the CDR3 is TGTGCCAGTAGTATAGATCCAGGGAGGGATGGCTACACCTTC. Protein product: CASSIDPGRDGYTF.

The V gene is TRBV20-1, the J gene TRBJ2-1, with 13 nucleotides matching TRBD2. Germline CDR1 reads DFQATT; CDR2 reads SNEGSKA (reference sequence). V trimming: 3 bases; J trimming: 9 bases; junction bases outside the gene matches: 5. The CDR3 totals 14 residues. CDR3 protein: CSASGLAGAGEQFF. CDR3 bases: TGCAGTGCTAGTGGACTAGCGGGGGCGGGTGAGCAGTTCTTC.

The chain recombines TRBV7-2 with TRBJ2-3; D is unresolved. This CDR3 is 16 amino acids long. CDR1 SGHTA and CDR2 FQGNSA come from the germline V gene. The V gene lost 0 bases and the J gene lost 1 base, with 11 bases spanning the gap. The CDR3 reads CASSLAVTHRTDTQYF. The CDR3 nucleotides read TGTGCCAGCAGCTTAGCGGTGACACACCGCACAGATACGCAGTATTTT.

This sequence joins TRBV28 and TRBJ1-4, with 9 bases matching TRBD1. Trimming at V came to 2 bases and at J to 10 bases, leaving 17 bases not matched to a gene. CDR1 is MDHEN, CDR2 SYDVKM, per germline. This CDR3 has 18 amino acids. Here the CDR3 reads CASSLIPRDREGVGKLFF. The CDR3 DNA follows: TGTGCCAGCAGTTTAATCCCCCGGGACAGGGAGGGAGTTGGAAAACTGTTTTTT.

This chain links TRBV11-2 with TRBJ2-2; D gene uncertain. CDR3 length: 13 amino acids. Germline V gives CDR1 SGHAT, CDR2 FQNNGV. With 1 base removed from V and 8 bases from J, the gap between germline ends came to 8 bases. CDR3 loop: CASSLVFEGELFF. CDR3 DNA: TGTGCCAGCAGCTTAGTTTTTGAGGGGGAGCTGTTTTTT.

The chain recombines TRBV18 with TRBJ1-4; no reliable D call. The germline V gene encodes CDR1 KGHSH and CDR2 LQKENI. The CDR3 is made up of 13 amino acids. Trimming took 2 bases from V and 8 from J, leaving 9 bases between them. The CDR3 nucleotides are TGTGCCAGCTCACCAGGGTTGGAGGAAAAACTGTTTTTT. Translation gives CASSPGLEEKLFF.

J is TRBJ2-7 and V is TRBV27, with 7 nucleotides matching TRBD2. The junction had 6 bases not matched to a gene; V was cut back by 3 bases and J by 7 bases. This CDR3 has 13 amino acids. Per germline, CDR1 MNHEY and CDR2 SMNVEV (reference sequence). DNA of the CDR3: TGTGCCAGCAGTTTGGGGGGAGGGTATGAGCAGTACGTC. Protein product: CASSLGGGYEQYV.

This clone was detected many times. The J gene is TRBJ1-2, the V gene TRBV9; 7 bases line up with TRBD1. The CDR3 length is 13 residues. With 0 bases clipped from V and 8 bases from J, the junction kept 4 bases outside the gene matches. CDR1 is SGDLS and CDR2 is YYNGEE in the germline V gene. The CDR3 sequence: CASSVEQGQGYTF. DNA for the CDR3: TGTGCCAGCAGCGTAGAACAGGGGCAGGGCTACACCTTC.

CDR3 in amino acids: CAWGGQETQYF. CDR3 coding DNA: TGTGCCTGGGGGGGTCAAGAGACCCAGTACTTC. The chain joins TRBV3-1 (or the pseudogene TRBV3-2) to TRBJ2-5; TRBD2 matches 7 bases. Germline CDR1 reads LGHDT; CDR2 reads YNNKEL (reference sequence). This CDR3 is 11 amino acids long. Losses at the gene ends were 11 bases for V and 2 bases for J; bases not matched to a gene: 2.

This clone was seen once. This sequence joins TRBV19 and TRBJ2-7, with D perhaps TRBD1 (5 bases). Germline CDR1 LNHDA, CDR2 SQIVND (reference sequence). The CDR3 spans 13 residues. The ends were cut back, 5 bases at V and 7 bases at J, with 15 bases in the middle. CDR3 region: CASSPGIQDEQYF. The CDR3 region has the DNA TGTGCCAGTAGTCCAGGGATACAGGATGAGCAGTACTTC.

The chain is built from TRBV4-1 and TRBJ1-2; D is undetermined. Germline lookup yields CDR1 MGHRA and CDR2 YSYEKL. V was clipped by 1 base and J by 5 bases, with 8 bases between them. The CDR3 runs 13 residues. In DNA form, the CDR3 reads TGCGCCAGCAGCCAAGCAGCGAAATATGGCTACACCTTC. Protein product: CASSQAAKYGYTF.

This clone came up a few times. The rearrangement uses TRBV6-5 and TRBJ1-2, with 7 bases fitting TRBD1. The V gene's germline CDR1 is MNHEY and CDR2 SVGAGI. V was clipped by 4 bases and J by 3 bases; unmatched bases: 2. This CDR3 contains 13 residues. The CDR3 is CASSFTGDYGYTF. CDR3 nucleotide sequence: TGTGCCAGCAGTTTTACAGGGGACTATGGCTACACCTTC.

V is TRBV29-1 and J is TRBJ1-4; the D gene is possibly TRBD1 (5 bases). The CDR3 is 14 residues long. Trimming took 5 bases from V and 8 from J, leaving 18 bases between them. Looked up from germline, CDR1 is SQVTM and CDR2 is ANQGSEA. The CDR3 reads CSVLDGRGGEKLFF. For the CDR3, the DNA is TGCAGCGTTCTCGATGGGAGGGGAGGAGAAAAACTGTTTTTT.

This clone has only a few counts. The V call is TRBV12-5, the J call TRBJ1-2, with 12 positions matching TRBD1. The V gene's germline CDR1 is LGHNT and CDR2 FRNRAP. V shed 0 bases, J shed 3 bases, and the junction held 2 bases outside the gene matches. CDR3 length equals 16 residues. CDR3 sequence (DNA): TGTGCTAGTGGTTTGGTAGGGACAGGGGGCCACTATGGCTACACCTTC. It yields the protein CASGLVGTGGHYGYTF.